Sequencing of this T cell receptor (beta chain) was carried out in a study of T cell responses to AZD1222 COVID-19 vaccine. The CDR3 extends over 14 amino acids. Looked up from germline, CDR1 is SGHRS and CDR2 is YFSETQ. The J segment lost 6 bases and the V segment lost 0 bases, leaving 4 bases of the junction unmatched. Sequencing was performed with immunoSEQ multiplex PCR; in TCRdb, only in-frame clones are kept and a portion is missing. This sample has 95,000 to 100,000 clones; about 86% occur once, and the top ten carry approximately 1.5%. The chain carries TRBV5-1 and TRBJ2-3, with 7 bases lining up with TRBD2. This receptor was obtained from an adult in good health. The sample in question was peripheral blood, obtained on day 0 of AZD1222 vaccination. The CDR3 here is CASSLVRGEDTQYF. The CDR3 nucleotides read TGCGCCAGCAGCTTGGTCCGGGGGGAGGATACGCAGTATTTT.